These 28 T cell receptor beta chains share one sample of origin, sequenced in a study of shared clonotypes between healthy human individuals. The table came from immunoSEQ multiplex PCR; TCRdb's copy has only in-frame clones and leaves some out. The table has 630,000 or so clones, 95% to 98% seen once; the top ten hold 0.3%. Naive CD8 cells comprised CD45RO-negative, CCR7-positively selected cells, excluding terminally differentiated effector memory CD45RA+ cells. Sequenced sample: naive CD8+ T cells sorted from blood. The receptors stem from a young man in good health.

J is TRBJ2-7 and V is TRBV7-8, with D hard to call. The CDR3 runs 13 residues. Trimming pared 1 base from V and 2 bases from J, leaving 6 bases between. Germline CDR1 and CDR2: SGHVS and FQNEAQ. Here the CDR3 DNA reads TGTGCCAGCAGCTTAGAATTGCCCTACGAGCAGTACTTC. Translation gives CASSLELPYEQYF.

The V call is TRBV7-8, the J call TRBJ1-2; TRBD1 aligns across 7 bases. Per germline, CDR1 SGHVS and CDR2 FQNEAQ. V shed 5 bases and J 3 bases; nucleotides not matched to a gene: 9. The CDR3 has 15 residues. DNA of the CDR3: TGTGCCAGCAGCCCGAAGAGAGGGGGCCACTATGGCTACACCTTC. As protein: CASSPKRGGHYGYTF.

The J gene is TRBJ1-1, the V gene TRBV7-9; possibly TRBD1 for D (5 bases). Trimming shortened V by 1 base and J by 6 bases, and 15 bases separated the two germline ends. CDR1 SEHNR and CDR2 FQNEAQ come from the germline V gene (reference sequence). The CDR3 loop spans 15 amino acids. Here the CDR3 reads CASSLDQGGGAEAFF. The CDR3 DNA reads TGTGCCAGCAGCTTAGACCAGGGTGGAGGGGCTGAAGCTTTCTTT.

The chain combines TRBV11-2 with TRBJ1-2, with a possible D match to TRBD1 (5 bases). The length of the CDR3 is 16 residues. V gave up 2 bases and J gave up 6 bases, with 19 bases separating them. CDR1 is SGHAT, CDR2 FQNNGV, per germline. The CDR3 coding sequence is TGTGCCAGCAGCTTACATCGTCGGGGGGTTAATGATGGCTACACCTTC. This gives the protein CASSLHRRGVNDGYTF.

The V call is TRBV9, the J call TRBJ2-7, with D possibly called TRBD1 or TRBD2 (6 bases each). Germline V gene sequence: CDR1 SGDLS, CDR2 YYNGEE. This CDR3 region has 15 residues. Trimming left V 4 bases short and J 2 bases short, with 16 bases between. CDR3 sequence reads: CASSPGAEGAYEQYF. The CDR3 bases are TGTGCCAGCAGCCCGGGGGCGGAGGGCGCCTACGAGCAGTACTTC.

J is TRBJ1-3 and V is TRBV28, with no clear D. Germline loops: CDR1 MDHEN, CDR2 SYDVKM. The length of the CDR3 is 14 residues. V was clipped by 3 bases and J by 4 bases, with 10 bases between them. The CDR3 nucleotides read TGTGCCAGCAGTTTCCGGAAGGGCGGAAACACCATATATTTT. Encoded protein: CASSFRKGGNTIYF.

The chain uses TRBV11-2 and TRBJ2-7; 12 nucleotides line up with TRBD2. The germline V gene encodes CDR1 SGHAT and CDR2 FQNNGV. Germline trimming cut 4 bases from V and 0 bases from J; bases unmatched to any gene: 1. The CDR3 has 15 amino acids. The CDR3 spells CASSWTSGISYEQYF. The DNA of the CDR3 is TGTGCCAGCAGCTGGACTAGCGGGATCTCCTACGAGCAGTACTTC.

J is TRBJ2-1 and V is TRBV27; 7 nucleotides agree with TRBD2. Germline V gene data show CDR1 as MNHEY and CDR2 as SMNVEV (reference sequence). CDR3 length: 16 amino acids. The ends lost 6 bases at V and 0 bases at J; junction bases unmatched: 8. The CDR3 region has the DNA TGTGCCAGCAGCCTTCTAGCGGATAGCTCCTACAATGAGCAGTTCTTC. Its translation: CASSLLADSSYNEQFF.

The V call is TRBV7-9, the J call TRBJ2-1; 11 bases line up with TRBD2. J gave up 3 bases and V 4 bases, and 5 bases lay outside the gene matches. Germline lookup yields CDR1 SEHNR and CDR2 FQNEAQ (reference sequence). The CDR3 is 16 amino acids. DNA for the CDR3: TGTGCCAGCAGCTCGTGGACTAGCGGGTTCTACAATGAGCAGTTCTTC. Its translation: CASSSWTSGFYNEQFF.

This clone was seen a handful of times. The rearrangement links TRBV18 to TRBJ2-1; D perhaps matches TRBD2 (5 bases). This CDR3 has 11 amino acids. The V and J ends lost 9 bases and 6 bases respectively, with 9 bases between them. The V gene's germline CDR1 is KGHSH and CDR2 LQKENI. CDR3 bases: TGTGCCAGTAAACTAGGCAATGAGCAGTTCTTC. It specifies CASKLGNEQFF.

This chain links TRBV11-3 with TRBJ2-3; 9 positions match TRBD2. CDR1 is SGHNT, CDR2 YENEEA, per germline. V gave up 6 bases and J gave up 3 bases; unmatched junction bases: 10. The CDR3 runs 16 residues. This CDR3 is CASSSGTSPATDTQYF. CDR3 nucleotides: TGTGCCAGCAGTTCCGGGACTAGCCCTGCGACAGATACGCAGTATTTT.

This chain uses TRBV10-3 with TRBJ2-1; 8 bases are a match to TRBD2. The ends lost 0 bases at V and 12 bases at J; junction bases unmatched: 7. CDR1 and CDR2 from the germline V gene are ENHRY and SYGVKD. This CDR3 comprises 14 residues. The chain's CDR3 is CAISESPRAGVQFF. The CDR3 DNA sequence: TGTGCCATCAGTGAGTCCCCCCGAGCGGGAGTGCAGTTCTTC.

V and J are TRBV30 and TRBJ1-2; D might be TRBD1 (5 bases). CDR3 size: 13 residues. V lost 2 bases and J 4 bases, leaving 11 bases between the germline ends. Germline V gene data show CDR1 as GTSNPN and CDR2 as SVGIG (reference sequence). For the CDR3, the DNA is TGTGCCTGGAGTCCCAGGGATATCTATGGCTACACCTTC. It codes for CAWSPRDIYGYTF.

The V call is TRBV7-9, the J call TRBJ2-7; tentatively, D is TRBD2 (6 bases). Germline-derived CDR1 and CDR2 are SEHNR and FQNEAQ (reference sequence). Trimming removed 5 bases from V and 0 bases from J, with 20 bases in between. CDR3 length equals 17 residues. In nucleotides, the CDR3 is TGTGCCAGCAGCACCACCCTCGGGGACTCGAGCTCCTACGAGCAGTACTTC. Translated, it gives CASSTTLGDSSSYEQYF.

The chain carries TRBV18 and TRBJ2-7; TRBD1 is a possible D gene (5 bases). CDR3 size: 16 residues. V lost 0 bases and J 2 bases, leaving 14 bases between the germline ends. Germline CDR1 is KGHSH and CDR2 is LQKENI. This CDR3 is CASSPPQGRATYEQYF. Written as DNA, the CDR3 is TGTGCCAGCTCACCACCGCAGGGCAGGGCCACCTACGAGCAGTACTTC.

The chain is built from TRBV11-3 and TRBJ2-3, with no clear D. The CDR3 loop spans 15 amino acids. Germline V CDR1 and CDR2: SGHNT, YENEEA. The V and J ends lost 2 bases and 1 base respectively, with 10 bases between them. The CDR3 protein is CASSLKWAGTDTQYF. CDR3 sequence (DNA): TGTGCCAGCAGCTTAAAGTGGGCGGGCACAGATACGCAGTATTTT.

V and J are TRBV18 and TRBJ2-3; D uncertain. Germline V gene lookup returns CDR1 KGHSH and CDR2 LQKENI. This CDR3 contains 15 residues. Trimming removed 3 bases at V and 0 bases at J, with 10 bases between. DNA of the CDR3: TGTGCCAGCTCACCCATTGGTGGAAGCACAGATACGCAGTATTTT. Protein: CASSPIGGSTDTQYF.

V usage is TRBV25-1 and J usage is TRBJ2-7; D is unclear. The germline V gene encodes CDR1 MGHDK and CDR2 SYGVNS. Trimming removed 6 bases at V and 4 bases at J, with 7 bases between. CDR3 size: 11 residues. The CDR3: CASSQIYEQYF. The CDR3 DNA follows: TGTGCCAGCAGCCAGATTTACGAGCAGTACTTC.

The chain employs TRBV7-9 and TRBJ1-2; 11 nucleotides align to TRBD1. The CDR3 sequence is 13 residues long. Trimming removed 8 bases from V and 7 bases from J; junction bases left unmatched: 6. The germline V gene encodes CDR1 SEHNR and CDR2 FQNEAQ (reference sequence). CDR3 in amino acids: CASDWTGGPGYTF. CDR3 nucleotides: TGTGCCAGCGACTGGACAGGGGGCCCTGGCTACACCTTC.

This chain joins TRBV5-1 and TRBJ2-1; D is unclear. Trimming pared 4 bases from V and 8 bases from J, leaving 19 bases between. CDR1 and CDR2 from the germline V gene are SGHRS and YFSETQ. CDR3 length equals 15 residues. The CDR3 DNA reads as TGCGCCAGCAGCACACCATTGGGTAGGTCCGATGAGCAGTTCTTC. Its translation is CASSTPLGRSDEQFF.

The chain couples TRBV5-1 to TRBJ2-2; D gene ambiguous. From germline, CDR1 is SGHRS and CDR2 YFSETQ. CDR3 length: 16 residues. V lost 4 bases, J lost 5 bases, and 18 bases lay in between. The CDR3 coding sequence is TGCGCCAGCAGCCATCGGTACTCCGGAGAGACCGGGGAGCTGTTTTTT. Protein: CASSHRYSGETGELFF.

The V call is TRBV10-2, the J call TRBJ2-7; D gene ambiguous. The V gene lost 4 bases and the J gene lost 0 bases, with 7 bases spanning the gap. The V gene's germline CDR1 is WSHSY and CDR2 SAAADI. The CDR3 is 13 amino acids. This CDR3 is CASSVLHSYEQYF. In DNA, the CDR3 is TGCGCCAGCAGTGTGTTGCACTCCTACGAGCAGTACTTC.

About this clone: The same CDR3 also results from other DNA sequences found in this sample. The CDR3 spells CSAREGDTQYF. CDR3 DNA: TGCAGTGCTAGAGAGGGAGATACGCAGTATTTT. V gene TRBV20-1 combines with J gene TRBJ2-3; D ambiguous. CDR3 length: 11 amino acids. Looked up from germline, CDR1 is DFQATT and CDR2 is SNEGSKA (reference sequence). Trimming pared 0 bases from V and 5 bases from J, leaving 3 bases between.

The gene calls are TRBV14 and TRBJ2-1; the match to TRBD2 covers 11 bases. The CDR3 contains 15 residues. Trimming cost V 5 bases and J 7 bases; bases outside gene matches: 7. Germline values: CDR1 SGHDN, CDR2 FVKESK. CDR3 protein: CASSVTSGRVNEQFF. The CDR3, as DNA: TGTGCCAGCAGCGTTACTAGCGGGAGAGTGAATGAGCAGTTCTTC.

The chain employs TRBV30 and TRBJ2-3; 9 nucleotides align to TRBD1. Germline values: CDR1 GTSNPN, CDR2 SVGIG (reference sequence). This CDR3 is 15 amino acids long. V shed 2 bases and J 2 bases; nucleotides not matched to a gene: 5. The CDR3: CAWSTGTGITDTQYF. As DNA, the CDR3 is TGTGCCTGGAGTACCGGGACAGGGATCACAGATACGCAGTATTTT.

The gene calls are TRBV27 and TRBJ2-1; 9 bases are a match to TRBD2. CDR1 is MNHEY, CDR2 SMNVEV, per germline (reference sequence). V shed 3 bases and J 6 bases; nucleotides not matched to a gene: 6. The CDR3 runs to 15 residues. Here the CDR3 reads CASSFFAGGVNEQFF. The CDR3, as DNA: TGTGCCAGCAGTTTCTTTGCGGGAGGGGTCAATGAGCAGTTCTTC.

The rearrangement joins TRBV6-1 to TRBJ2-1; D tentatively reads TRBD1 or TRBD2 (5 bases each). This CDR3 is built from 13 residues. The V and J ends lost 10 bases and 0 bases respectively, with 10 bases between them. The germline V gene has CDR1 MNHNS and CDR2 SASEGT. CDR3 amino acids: CATSGSSYNEQFF. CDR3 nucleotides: TGTGCCACCTCAGGGAGCTCCTACAATGAGCAGTTCTTC.

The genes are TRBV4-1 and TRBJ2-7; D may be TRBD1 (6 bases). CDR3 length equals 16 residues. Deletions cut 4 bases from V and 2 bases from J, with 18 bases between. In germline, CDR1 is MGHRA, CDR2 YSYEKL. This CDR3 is CASSPLRGTGTYEQYF. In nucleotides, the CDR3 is TGCGCCAGCAGCCCCCTCCGAGGTACAGGGACCTACGAGCAGTACTTC.